Listed below are T cell receptor beta chains from one sample, sequenced in a study of blood T cell repertoires in COVID-19. TCRdb keeps only in-frame clones here, not all; method: immunoSEQ multiplex PCR. Among approximately 280,000 clones, around 80% were seen once, and the ten largest hold over 4%. The sample taken for sequencing was PBMCs or T cells enriched from blood (not recorded which). Every receptor here comes from a man between 40 and 49 years old who had been exposed to COVID-19. The CDR3 runs from the conserved cysteine through the conserved F or W. Fields, in order: CDR3 length, clone size, J gene, V gene, D gene, CDR3 protein, CDR3 DNA. The D gene is left open where the match is weak. Size is stated for part of the rows, as once, few or many counts, or as a class when the clone is expanded.

length: 11; size: few; J: TRBJ1-6; V: TRBV6-5; D: NA; CDR3: CAASGSSPLHF; DNA: TGTGCCGCGTCAGGATCATCACCCCTCCACTTT
length: 15; size: NA; J: TRBJ2-1; V: TRBV7-3; D: TRBD2; CDR3: CASSPGLAGAGEQFF; DNA: TGTGCCAGCAGCCCCGGACTAGCGGGAGCAGGCGAGCAGTTCTTC
length: 16; size: once; J: TRBJ2-1; V: TRBV7-9; D: TRBD2; CDR3: CASTQAGGPTRNEQFF; DNA: TGTGCCAGCACTCAAGCGGGAGGGCCGACAAGGAATGAGCAGTTCTTC
length: 14; size: NA; J: TRBJ2-7; V: TRBV11-3; D: NA; CDR3: CASSLLRGEHEQYF; DNA: TGTGCCAGCAGCTTATTAAGGGGCGAGCACGAGCAGTACTTC
length: 15; size: once; J: TRBJ1-2; V: TRBV5-1; D: NA; CDR3: CASSLVADSNYGYTF; DNA: TGCGCCAGCAGCTTGGTGGCGGACTCTAACTATGGCTACACCTTC
length: 15; size: NA; J: TRBJ2-2; V: TRBV10-2; D: NA; CDR3: CASSEGGSLTGELFF; DNA: TGCGCCAGCAGTGAAGGGGGTTCGTTAACCGGGGAGCTGTTTTTT
length: 14; size: NA; J: TRBJ1-1; V: TRBV27; D: TRBD1; CDR3: CASRQNDRVDEAFF; DNA: TGTGCCAGCCGGCAGAATGACAGGGTTGATGAAGCTTTCTTT
length: 15; size: NA; J: TRBJ1-2; V: TRBV3-1/TRBV3-2; D: TRBD1; CDR3: CASSQDGRGRDGYTF; DNA: TGTGCCAGCAGCCAAGATGGCAGGGGGCGAGATGGCTACACCTTC
length: 12; size: NA; J: TRBJ2-4; V: TRBV12-3/TRBV12-4; D: NA; CDR3: CASSSSKNIQYF; DNA: TGTGCCAGCAGTTCGAGTAAAAACATTCAGTACTTC
length: 16; size: NA; J: TRBJ2-7; V: TRBV5-4; D: NA; CDR3: CASSSGGGLSSYEQYF; DNA: TGTGCCAGCAGCTCCGGTGGGGGCCTCAGCTCCTACGAGCAGTACTTC
length: 12; size: NA; J: TRBJ1-3; V: TRBV10-3; D: TRBD1; CDR3: CAARGRGNTIYF; DNA: TGTGCCGCCAGGGGGCGAGGAAACACCATATATTTT
length: 16; size: NA; J: TRBJ1-6; V: TRBV27; D: NA; CDR3: CASRSIGRGYNSPLHF; DNA: TGTGCCAGCAGATCTATTGGCAGGGGTTATAATTCACCCCTCCACTTT
length: 15; size: NA; J: TRBJ2-7; V: TRBV9; D: TRBD1; CDR3: CASSPLDRSPYEQYF; DNA: TGTGCCAGCAGCCCCCTGGACAGGTCCCCCTACGAGCAGTACTTC
length: 13; size: NA; J: TRBJ2-5; V: TRBV30; D: NA; CDR3: CAWRAGVRETQYF; DNA: TGTGCCTGGAGGGCAGGGGTCCGGGAGACCCAGTACTTC
length: 14; size: NA; J: TRBJ2-5; V: TRBV5-1; D: TRBD2; CDR3: CASRTSGSPKTQYF; DNA: TGCGCCAGCAGAACTAGCGGGAGTCCAAAGACCCAGTACTTC
length: 14; size: NA; J: TRBJ1-1; V: TRBV12-5; D: TRBD1; CDR3: CASGLVGGGTEAFF; DNA: TGTGCTAGTGGTTTGGTAGGGGGCGGCACTGAAGCTTTCTTT
length: 14; size: once; J: TRBJ1-2; V: TRBV5-1; D: TRBD1; CDR3: CASTGTGEAEGYTF; DNA: TGCGCCAGCACCGGGACAGGGGAGGCGGAGGGCTACACCTTC